The T cell receptor (beta chain) described here comes from a study of blood T cell repertoires in COVID-19. The CDR3 spans 14 residues. Germline V lookup: CDR1 MNHEY, CDR2 SVGAGI. V shed 6 bases and J shed 3 bases, with 9 bases lying between them. Sequencing used immunoSEQ multiplex PCR; TCRdb keeps in-frame clones, though not all of them. The sample holds about 200,000 clones, more than 75% seen once. The receptor was derived from a woman in her thirties or forties with COVID-19, enrolled during active disease. Sequencing was carried out using peripheral blood. The chain couples TRBV6-5 to TRBJ2-6, with D uncertain. The CDR3, as DNA: TGTGCCAGCAGAAGAGCCCGTGGGGCCAACGTCCTGACTTTC. This codes for CASRRARGANVLTF.